One sample yielded the 24 T cell receptor beta chains listed below, sequenced in a study of blood T cell repertoires in COVID-19. Repertoires were generated with immunoSEQ multiplex PCR, while TCRdb's copy carries only in-frame clones and drops some. The sample carries over 250,000 clones, roughly 80% recorded once. Sequenced material: peripheral blood. The source is a woman aged 50 to 60 who had recovered from COVID-19.

The V call is TRBV7-5, the J call TRBJ1-5; the table calls TRBD1, which could not be checked here. TRBV7-5 is labeled a pseudogene. The CDR3 extends over 18 amino acids. The CDR3 DNA follows: TGTGTCAGAAGCTTAGAGACAGGGGGCGGCCTTAGCAATCAGCCCCAGCATTTT. The encoded protein is CVRSLETGGGLSNQPQHF.

The chain is built from TRBV19 and TRBJ1-1, with 8 nucleotides matching TRBD1. Germline lookup yields CDR1 LNHDA and CDR2 SQIVND (reference sequence). After removal of 8 bases from V and 0 bases from J, the junction contained 2 bases not matched to a gene. This CDR3 contains 13 residues. The CDR3, as DNA: TGTGCCAGTGGCAGGGGGCTGAACACTGAAGCTTTCTTT. Translating gives CASGRGLNTEAFF.

This chain connects TRBV28 to TRBJ2-7; tentative D call: TRBD2 (5 bases). Germline V gene sequence: CDR1 MDHEN, CDR2 SYDVKM. The length of the CDR3 is 13 residues. Deletions cut 3 bases from V and 3 bases from J, with 9 bases between. This chain's CDR3 is CASSLSGYYEQYF. For the CDR3, the DNA is TGTGCCAGCAGTTTGTCGGGATACTACGAGCAGTACTTC.

The chain couples TRBV30 to TRBJ2-3, with 10 bases matching TRBD2. V lost 5 bases to trimming and J lost 6 bases; unmatched junction nucleotides: 8. Looked up from germline, CDR1 is GTSNPN and CDR2 is SVGIG (reference sequence). The length of the CDR3 is 14 residues. CDR3 loop: CAWRGSGRVDTQYF. The DNA for the CDR3 is TGTGCCTGGCGAGGGAGCGGGAGGGTCGATACGCAGTATTTT.

The genes are TRBV29-1 and TRBJ2-3; D remains ambiguous. Germline loops: CDR1 SQVTM, CDR2 ANQGSEA. The CDR3 has 15 residues. With 6 bases removed from V and 0 bases from J, the gap between germline ends came to 16 bases. The CDR3 loop is CSVAQATASTDTQYF. As DNA, the CDR3 is TGCAGCGTGGCTCAAGCGACGGCTAGCACAGATACGCAGTATTTT.

The chain's CDR3 is CASSIEKEYQPQHF. The CDR3 coding sequence is TGTGCCAGTAGTATTGAAAAGGAGTATCAGCCCCAGCATTTT. The chain is built from TRBV19 and TRBJ1-5; D unclear. The CDR3 contains 14 residues. Trimming cost V 3 bases and J 5 bases, with 11 bases left between them. The germline CDR1 and CDR2 sequences are LNHDA and SQIVND (reference sequence).

The rearrangement joins TRBV12-3 or TRBV12-4 to TRBJ1-1; TRBD1 is a possible D gene (5 bases). The CDR3 is 13 amino acids. V lost 2 bases and J lost 7, with 11 bases in between. CDR3 amino acids: CASSLMGGSEAFF. Here the CDR3 DNA reads TGTGCCAGCAGTTTAATGGGGGGAAGTGAAGCTTTCTTT.

The CDR3: CASRGGRRDYNEQFF. CDR3 in DNA: TGTGCCAGCAGGGGGGGGCGGAGAGACTACAATGAGCAGTTCTTC. The rearrangement links TRBV7-8 to TRBJ2-1; D possibly corresponds to TRBD2 (7 bases). The CDR3 spans 15 residues. Germline V gene sequence: CDR1 SGHVS, CDR2 FQNEAQ. V lost 6 bases and J 3 bases, leaving 15 bases between the germline ends.

The CDR3 region is CASSGPDRGSSYNSPLHF. Here the CDR3 DNA reads TGTGCCAGCAGCGGACCCGATAGAGGGAGCTCCTATAATTCACCCCTCCACTTT. The chain joins TRBV7-2 to TRBJ1-6, with no clear D. This CDR3 spans 18 amino acids. CDR1 and CDR2 (germline): SGHTA, FQGNSA. V shed 5 bases and J shed 0 bases, with 17 bases lying between them.

This chain uses TRBV4-1 with TRBJ1-4; D perhaps matches TRBD1 (5 bases). The germline gives CDR1 MGHRA, CDR2 YSYEKL. CDR3 length: 15 amino acids. Trimming removed 1 base at V and 4 bases at J, with 10 bases between. The CDR3 nucleotides are TGCGCCAGCAGCCAAGGGCAGGGAAATAATGAAAAACTGTTTTTT. It encodes CASSQGQGNNEKLFF.

This clone was seen just once. The rearrangement links TRBV4-3 to TRBJ2-1; tentative D call: TRBD2 (5 bases). CDR3 length: 14 amino acids. Per germline, CDR1 LGHNA and CDR2 YSLEER. V lost 3 bases to trimming and J lost 5 bases, with 11 bases between them. In nucleotides, the CDR3 is TGCGCCAGCAGCCAGGTAGGACTTCACAATGAGCAGTTCTTC. Translating it yields CASSQVGLHNEQFF.

The V call is TRBV29-1, the J call TRBJ1-2; 8 bases align to TRBD1. The CDR3 sequence is 13 residues long. CDR1 and CDR2 (germline): SQVTM, ANQGSEA. Losses at the gene ends were 4 bases for V and 3 bases for J; bases not matched to a gene: 4. The CDR3 sequence: CSVALGQDYGYTF. CDR3 sequence (DNA): TGCAGCGTTGCCCTGGGACAGGACTATGGCTACACCTTC. Filled out from reference TRBV29-1 and TRBJ1-2, the complete variable domain reads SAVISQKPSRDICQRGTSLTIQCQVDSQVTMMFWYRQQPGQSLTLIATANQGSEATYESGFVIDKFPISRPNLTFSTLTVSNMSPEDSSIYLCSVALGQDYGYTFGSGTRLTVV.

This clone has a count of ten or more. The V and J genes are TRBV5-1 and TRBJ1-3, with no clear D. Looked up from germline, CDR1 is SGHRS and CDR2 is YFSETQ. V gave up 5 bases and J gave up 3 bases, with 6 bases separating them. CDR3 length equals 12 residues. CDR3 in amino acids: CASRQDGNTIYF. Written as DNA, the CDR3 is TGCGCCAGCAGACAAGATGGAAACACCATATATTTT.

CDR3 region: CASSPQGAASSYEQYF. In DNA, the CDR3 is TGTGCCAGCAGCCCCCAAGGAGCGGCGAGCTCCTACGAGCAGTACTTC. The rearrangement uses TRBV11-1 and TRBJ2-7, with a possible D match to TRBD2 (5 bases). Germline V lookup: CDR1 SGHAT, CDR2 FQDESV (reference sequence). Trimming removed 5 bases from V and 0 bases from J, with 17 bases in between. The CDR3 has 16 residues.

The chain combines TRBV6-4 with TRBJ2-1, with 14 bases fitting TRBD2. Per the germline V gene, CDR1 is MRHNA and CDR2 is SNTAGT. V lost 10 bases, J lost 4 bases, and 6 bases stayed unmatched. CDR3 length equals 15 residues. The CDR3 here is CATGTSGGPYNEQFF. CDR3 bases: TGTGCCACCGGGACTAGCGGGGGACCATACAATGAGCAGTTCTTC.

This clone was counted many times. This chain links TRBV5-1 with TRBJ1-6, with TRBD1 matching 7 bases. The ends lost 4 bases at V and 8 bases at J; junction bases unmatched: 6. Germline V CDR1 and CDR2: SGHRS, YFSETQ. This CDR3 spans 14 amino acids. CDR3 DNA: TGCGCCAGCAGCCCCGGGGACAGTCATTCACCCCTCCACTTT. Protein product: CASSPGDSHSPLHF.

V gene TRBV27 combines with J gene TRBJ2-1; D is possibly TRBD2 (8 bases). V shed 8 bases and J shed 3 bases, with 14 bases lying between them. CDR1 MNHEY and CDR2 SMNVEV come from the germline V gene (reference sequence). The CDR3 sequence is 14 residues long. CDR3: CASREGADYNEQFF. The CDR3 DNA follows: TGTGCCAGCCGGGAGGGGGCTGACTACAATGAGCAGTTCTTC.

A remark on this clone: A much more abundant neighbour one base away suggests this may be a read error. V usage is TRBV25-1 and J usage is TRBJ2-7; D is unresolved. The CDR3 contains 13 residues. Germline CDR1 MGHDK, CDR2 SYGVNS. The germline V and J ends were trimmed by 3 bases and 2 bases, with 8 bases remaining between them. The CDR3 loop reads CASSDRRPYEQYF. CDR3 DNA sequence: TGTGCCAGCAGTGATAGGCGGCCCTACGAGCAGTACTTC.

This clone showed up just once. The V gene is TRBV4-3, the J gene TRBJ1-3; D is perhaps TRBD1 (5 bases). CDR1 LGHNA and CDR2 YSLEER come from the germline V gene. This CDR3 has 15 residues. The V end was cut by 3 bases, the J end by 2 bases, with 11 bases between. CDR3 sequence: CASSQGSGPGNTIYF. CDR3 nucleotide sequence: TGCGCCAGCAGCCAGGGGTCAGGGCCTGGAAACACCATATATTTT.

There are a few counts of this clone. The chain combines TRBV27 with TRBJ1-3, with D unclear. V lost 6 bases to trimming and J lost 4 bases, with 10 bases between them. The CDR3 length is 13 residues. The germline V gene has CDR1 MNHEY and CDR2 SMNVEV (reference sequence). The CDR3, as DNA: TGTGCCAGCAGCCTCAGAAAGGGAAACACCATATATTTT. Residues: CASSLRKGNTIYF.

This chain uses TRBV7-9 with TRBJ2-7; 8 bases are a match to TRBD2. The CDR3 extends over 18 amino acids. CDR1 and CDR2 from the germline V gene are SEHNR and FQNEAQ (reference sequence). With 5 bases clipped from V and 0 bases from J, the junction kept 15 bases outside the gene matches. CDR3 sequence reads: CASSLGASSGPHSYEQYF. Written as DNA, the CDR3 is TGTGCCAGCAGCCTAGGGGCCTCTAGCGGGCCACACTCCTACGAGCAGTACTTC.

This clone turned up a few times. The CDR3 reads CASSFDSFSNQPQHF. Written as DNA, the CDR3 is TGTGCCAGCAGCTTCGACAGCTTTAGCAATCAGCCCCAGCATTTT. This sequence joins TRBV7-3 and TRBJ1-5, with D perhaps TRBD1 (5 bases). CDR3 size: 15 residues. Germline lookup yields CDR1 SGHTA and CDR2 FQGTGA. Trimming took 3 bases from V and 0 from J, leaving 9 bases between them.

The gene calls are TRBV7-2 and TRBJ2-7; 10 bases are shared with TRBD1. The trim removed 0 bases at V and 2 bases at J, leaving 1 base unmatched. The CDR3 contains 15 residues. Per the germline V gene, CDR1 is SGHTA and CDR2 is FQGNSA. The CDR3 sequence: CASSLAGQGPYEQYF. For the CDR3, the DNA is TGTGCCAGCAGCTTAGCGGGACAGGGGCCCTACGAGCAGTACTTC.

V usage is TRBV25-1 and J usage is TRBJ1-1; D is unclear. CDR1 MGHDK and CDR2 SYGVNS come from the germline V gene. This CDR3 has 14 amino acids. The ends were cut back, 5 bases at V and 0 bases at J, with 10 bases in the middle. The DNA of the CDR3 is TGTGCCAGCAGTAATAGACAACTGAACACTGAAGCTTTCTTT. This encodes CASSNRQLNTEAFF. Full variable domain (remainder filled in from reference TRBV25-1 and TRBJ1-1): EADIYQTPRYLVIGTGKKITLECSQTMGHDKMYWYQQDPGMELHLIHYSYGVNSTEKGDLSSESTVSRIRTEHFPLTLESARPSHTSQYLCASSNRQLNTEAFFGQGTRLTVV.